This T cell receptor (beta chain) appears in the sequencing data of a study of blood T cell repertoires in COVID-19. On the study more broadly: Samples representing acute and convalescent COVID-19 were sourced from the United States, Italy and Spain. Sample material is recorded as cDNA or gDNA derived from T cells, B-cell-depleted T cells, or PBMCs.

Only in-frame clones appear in the TCRdb table, and some are missing; sequencing was by immunoSEQ multiplex PCR. The sample has approximately 79,000 clones; 80% are singletons. Germline CDR1 SNHLY, CDR2 FYNNEI. The V end was cut by 2 bases, the J end by 1 base, with 6 bases between. This CDR3 has 13 residues. While infection was still active, Seattle patients were enrolled and then followed longitudinally. The chain has TRBV2 and TRBJ2-7; no definite D call. The receptor comes from a man aged 50 to 60 with COVID-19, enrolled during active disease. The specimen sequenced was peripheral blood. The CDR3 is CASSEQASYEQYF. CDR3 coding DNA: TGTGCCAGCAGTGAACAGGCATCCTACGAGCAGTACTTC.